A selection of T cell receptor beta chains follows, all from one sample in a study of blood T cell repertoires in COVID-19. The method was immunoSEQ multiplex PCR; TCRdb's version includes in-frame clones alone and lacks a portion of them. This sample has about 340,000 clones; approximately 86% occur once, and the top ten carry 7.1%. The material sequenced was peripheral blood. All receptors come from a woman aged 55 to 70 with COVID-19, enrolled during active disease. The CDR3 runs from the conserved cysteine through the conserved F or W. The D gene is left open where the match is weak. Expanded clones are given a class, and other clones once, few, many or no size at all.

D gene,clone size,J gene,V gene,CDR3 DNA,CDR3 protein
.,.,TRBJ2-7,TRBV30,TGTGCCTGGAGTCACATGAACGAGCAGTACTTC,CAWSHMNEQYF
TRBD1,.,TRBJ2-2,TRBV3-1/TRBV3-2,TGTGCCAGCAGCCAAGGTTGGCAGGGGGCGAACACCGGGGAGCTGTTTTTT,CASSQGWQGANTGELFF
.,.,TRBJ1-3,TRBV6-4,TGTGCCAGCAGTTTCCCCCTCCGACGAGGGCAAAACACCATATATTTT,CASSFPLRRGQNTIYF
TRBD2,.,TRBJ2-5,TRBV6-5,TGTGCCAGCAGTTACTCGACTAGCGGGGGGGCCGGGACCCAGTACTTC,CASSYSTSGGAGTQYF
.,.,TRBJ2-1,TRBV30,TGTGCCTGGAGTGTACACAGGACCGCTCAAAATGAGCAGTTCTTC,CAWSVHRTAQNEQFF
.,once,TRBJ2-7,TRBV18,TGTGCCAGCTCACCCACGGGCTACGAGCAGTACTTC,CASSPTGYEQYF
TRBD1,.,TRBJ2-1,TRBV30,TGTGCCTGGAGTGCCCGGACAGGGCGGCACTACAATGAGCAGTTCTTC,CAWSARTGRHYNEQFF
.,.,TRBJ1-2,TRBV18,TGTGCCAGCTCACCACAGCCAGGGGATAACTATGGCTACACCTTC,CASSPQPGDNYGYTF
TRBD1,once,TRBJ1-6,TRBV11-2,TGTGCCAGCGTCGACAGGGTCGGCTCACCCCTCCACTTT,CASVDRVGSPLHF
.,many,TRBJ2-7,TRBV5-1,TGCGCCAGCAGCCAGCGGCCCCAAGATAACTACGAGCAGTACTTC,CASSQRPQDNYEQYF
.,few,TRBJ1-2,TRBV5-6,TGTGCCAGCAGCTTCGAGGATTTATACTATGGCTACACCTTC,CASSFEDLYYGYTF
.,.,TRBJ2-2,TRBV9,TGTGCCAGCAGCCCGCGTCAGGGCACCGGGGAGCTGTTTTTT,CASSPRQGTGELFF
TRBD1,.,TRBJ2-2,TRBV11-2,TGTGCCAGCAGCTTCAGGGACAGACTTATAGGGAACACCGGGGAGCTGTTTTTT,CASSFRDRLIGNTGELFF
TRBD1,.,TRBJ1-1,TRBV6-2/TRBV6-3,TGTGCCAGCAGTTATGCGCCGGACAGGGGCTTCATGAACACTGAAGCTTTCTTT,CASSYAPDRGFMNTEAFF
.,.,TRBJ1-1,TRBV5-5,TGTGCCAGCAGCTTCTATCAGGGGACGAACACTGAAGCTTTCTTT,CASSFYQGTNTEAFF
TRBD1,.,TRBJ1-1,TRBV5-4,TGTGCCAGCAGCGGACAGGGATCGCACACTGAAGCTTTCTTT,CASSGQGSHTEAFF
.,.,TRBJ2-1,TRBV12-3/TRBV12-4,TGTGCCAGCAGTCGTTCATACAATAATGAGCAGTTCTTC,CASSRSYNNEQFF
.,.,TRBJ1-1,TRBV19,TGTGCCAGTAGTATAGAGGGCAGGGCTACTGAAGCTTTCTTT,CASSIEGRATEAFF
TRBD1,.,TRBJ1-2,TRBV3-1/TRBV3-2,TGTGCCAGCAGCCTTACAGGGGAAGGGAGAGGCTACACCTTC,CASSLTGEGRGYTF
.,.,TRBJ2-5,TRBV7-6,TGTGCCAGCAGCTTGGGTGGGGGGGCCATTGAGACCCAGTACTTC,CASSLGGGAIETQYF
TRBD1,.,TRBJ1-2,TRBV7-8,TGTGCCAGCAGCGTCCCGGGACAGCCCTACTATGGCTACACCTTC,CASSVPGQPYYGYTF
TRBD1,.,TRBJ1-1,TRBV11-3,TGTGCCAGCAGCTCCCGACAGGCGGGACAGGGAAACACTGAAGCTTTCTTT,CASSSRQAGQGNTEAFF